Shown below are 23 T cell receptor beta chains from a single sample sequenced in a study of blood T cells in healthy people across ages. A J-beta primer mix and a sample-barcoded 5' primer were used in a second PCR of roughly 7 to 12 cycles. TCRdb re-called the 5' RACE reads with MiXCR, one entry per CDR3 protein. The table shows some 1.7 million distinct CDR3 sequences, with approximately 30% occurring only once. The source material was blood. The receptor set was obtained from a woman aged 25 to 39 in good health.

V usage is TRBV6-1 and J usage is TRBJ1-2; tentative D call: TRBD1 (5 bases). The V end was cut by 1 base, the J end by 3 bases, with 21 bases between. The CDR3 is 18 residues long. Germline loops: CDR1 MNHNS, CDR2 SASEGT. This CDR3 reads CASSEVLIPRGLDYGYTF. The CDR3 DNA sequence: TGTGCCAGCAGTGAAGTTTTAATTCCGAGGGGCTTAGACTATGGCTACACCTTC.

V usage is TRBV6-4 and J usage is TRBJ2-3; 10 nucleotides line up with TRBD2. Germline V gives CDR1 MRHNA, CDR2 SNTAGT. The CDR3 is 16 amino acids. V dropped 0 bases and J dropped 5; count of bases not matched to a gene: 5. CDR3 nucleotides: TGTGCCAGCAGTGACTCGGCTAGCGGGAGTGGAGATACGCAGTATTTT. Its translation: CASSDSASGSGDTQYF.

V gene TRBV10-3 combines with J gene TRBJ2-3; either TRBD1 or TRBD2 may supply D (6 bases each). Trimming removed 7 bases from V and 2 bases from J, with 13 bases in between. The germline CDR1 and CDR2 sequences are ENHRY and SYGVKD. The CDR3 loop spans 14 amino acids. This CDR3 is CAIKTGANTDTQYF. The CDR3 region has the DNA TGTGCCATCAAGACGGGGGCTAACACAGATACGCAGTATTTT.

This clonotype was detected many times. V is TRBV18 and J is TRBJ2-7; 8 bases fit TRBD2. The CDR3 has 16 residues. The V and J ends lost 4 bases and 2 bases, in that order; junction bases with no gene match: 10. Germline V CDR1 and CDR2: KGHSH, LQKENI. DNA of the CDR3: TGTGCCAGCTCACTGACCGACAGCGGGGGTCCCTACGAGCAGTACTTC. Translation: CASSLTDSGGPYEQYF.

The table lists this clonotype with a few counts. CDR3 residues: CASSHRLIDEQYF. The DNA for the CDR3 is TGTGCCAGCAGCCATAGACTGATCGACGAGCAGTACTTC. The rearrangement uses TRBV14 and TRBJ2-7, with unresolved D. The germline gives CDR1 SGHDN, CDR2 FVKESK. Trimming took 3 bases from V and 5 from J, leaving 11 bases between them. The CDR3 length is 13 residues. The variable domain in full, with the rest retrieved from reference TRBV14 and TRBJ2-7, is EAGVTQFPSHSVIEKGQTVTLRCDPISGHDNLYWYRRVMGKEIKFLLHFVKESKQDESGMPNNRFLAERTGGTYSTLKVQPAELEDSGVYFCASSHRLIDEQYFGPGTRLTVT.

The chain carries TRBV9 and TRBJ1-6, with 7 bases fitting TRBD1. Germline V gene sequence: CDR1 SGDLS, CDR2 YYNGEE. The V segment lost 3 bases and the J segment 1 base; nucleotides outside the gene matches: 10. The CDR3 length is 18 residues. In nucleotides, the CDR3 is TGTGCCAGCAGCGCCCCCCGGGACAGCTATTCCTATAATTCACCCCTCCACTTT. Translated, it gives CASSAPRDSYSYNSPLHF.

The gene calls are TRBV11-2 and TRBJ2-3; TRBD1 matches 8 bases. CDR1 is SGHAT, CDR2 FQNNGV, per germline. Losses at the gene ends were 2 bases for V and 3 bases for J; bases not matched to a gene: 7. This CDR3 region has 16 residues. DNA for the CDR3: TGTGCCAGCAGCTTATCAGGGGGCATCTTGACAGATACGCAGTATTTT. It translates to CASSLSGGILTDTQYF.

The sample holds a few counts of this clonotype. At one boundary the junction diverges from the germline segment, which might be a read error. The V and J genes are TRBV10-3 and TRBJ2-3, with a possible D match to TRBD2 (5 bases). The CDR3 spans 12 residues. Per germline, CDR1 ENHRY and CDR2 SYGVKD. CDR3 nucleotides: TGCGCTTGTGGAGCGGGCACAGATACGCAGTATTTT. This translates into CACGAGTDTQYF.

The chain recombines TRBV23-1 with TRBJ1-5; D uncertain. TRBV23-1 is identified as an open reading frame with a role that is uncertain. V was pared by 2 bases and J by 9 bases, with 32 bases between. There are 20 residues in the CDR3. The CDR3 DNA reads TGCGCCAGCAGTCAACCAGAAATGGGAATCAAGCCCTCCGGTGGCCGGCCCCAGCATTTT. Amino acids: CASSQPEMGIKPSGGRPQHF.

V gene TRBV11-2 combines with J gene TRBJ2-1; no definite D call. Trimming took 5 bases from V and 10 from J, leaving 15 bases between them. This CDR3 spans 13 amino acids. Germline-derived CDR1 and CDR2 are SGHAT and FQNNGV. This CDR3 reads CASSIPASREQFF. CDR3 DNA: TGTGCCAGCAGCATCCCCGCCTCTCGGGAGCAGTTCTTC. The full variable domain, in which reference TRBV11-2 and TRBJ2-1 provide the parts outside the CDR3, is EAGVAQSPRYKIIEKRQSVAFWCNPISGHATLYWYQQILGQGPKLLIQFQNNGVVDDSQLPKDRFSAERLKGVDSTLKIQPAKLEDSAVYLCASSIPASREQFFGPGTRLTVL.

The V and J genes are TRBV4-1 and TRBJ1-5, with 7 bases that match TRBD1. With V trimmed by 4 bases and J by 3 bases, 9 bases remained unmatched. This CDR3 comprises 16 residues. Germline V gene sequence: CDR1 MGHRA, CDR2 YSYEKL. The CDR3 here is CASSPRDSTFNQPQHF. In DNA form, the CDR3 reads TGCGCCAGCAGCCCCCGGGACAGCACCTTCAATCAGCCCCAGCATTTT.

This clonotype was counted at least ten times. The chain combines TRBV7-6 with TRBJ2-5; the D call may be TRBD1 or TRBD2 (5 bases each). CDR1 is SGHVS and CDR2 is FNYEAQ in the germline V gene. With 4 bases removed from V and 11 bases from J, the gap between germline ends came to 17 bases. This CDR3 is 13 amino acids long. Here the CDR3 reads CASSSTGTGEQYF. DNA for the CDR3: TGTGCCAGCAGCTCCACCGGGACGGGTGAGCAGTACTTC.

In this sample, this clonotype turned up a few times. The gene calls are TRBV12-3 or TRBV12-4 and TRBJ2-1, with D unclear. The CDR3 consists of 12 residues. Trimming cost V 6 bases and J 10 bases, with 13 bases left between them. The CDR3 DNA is TGTGCCAGCAGGGCACTAATTAGCGAGCAGTTCTTC. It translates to CASRALISEQFF.

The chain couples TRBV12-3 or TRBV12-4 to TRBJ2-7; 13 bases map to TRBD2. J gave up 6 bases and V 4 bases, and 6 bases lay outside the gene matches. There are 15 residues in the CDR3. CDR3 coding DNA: TGTGCCAGCAGTTCACCGACTAGCGGGAGGCTCGAGCAGTACTTC. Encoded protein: CASSSPTSGRLEQYF.

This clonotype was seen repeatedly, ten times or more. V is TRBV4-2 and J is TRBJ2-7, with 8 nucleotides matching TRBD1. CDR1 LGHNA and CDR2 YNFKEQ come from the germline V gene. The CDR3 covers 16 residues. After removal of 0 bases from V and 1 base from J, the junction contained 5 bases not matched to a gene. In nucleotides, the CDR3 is TGTGCCAGCAGCCAAGATCAGGGGGCGGGATCCTACGAGCAGTACTTC. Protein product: CASSQDQGAGSYEQYF.

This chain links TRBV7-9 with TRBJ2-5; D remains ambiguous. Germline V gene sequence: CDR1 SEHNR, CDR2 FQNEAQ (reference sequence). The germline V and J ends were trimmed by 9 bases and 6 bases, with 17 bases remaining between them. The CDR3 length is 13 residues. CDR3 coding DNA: TGTGCCAGTTTATGGTTGGGGTTCAAGACCCAGTACTTC. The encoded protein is CASLWLGFKTQYF.

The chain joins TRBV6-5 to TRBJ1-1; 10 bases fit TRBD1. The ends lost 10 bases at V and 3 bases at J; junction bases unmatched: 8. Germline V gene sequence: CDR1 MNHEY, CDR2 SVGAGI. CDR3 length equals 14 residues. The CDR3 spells CATLGDRGDTEAFF. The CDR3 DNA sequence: TGTGCCACCCTAGGGGACAGGGGAGACACTGAAGCTTTCTTT.

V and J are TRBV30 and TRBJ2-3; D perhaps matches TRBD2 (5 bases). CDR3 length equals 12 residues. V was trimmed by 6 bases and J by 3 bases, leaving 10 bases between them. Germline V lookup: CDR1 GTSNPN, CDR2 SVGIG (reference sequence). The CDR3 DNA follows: TGTGCCTGCTCCACGGGAACAGATACGCAGTATTTT. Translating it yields CACSTGTDTQYF.

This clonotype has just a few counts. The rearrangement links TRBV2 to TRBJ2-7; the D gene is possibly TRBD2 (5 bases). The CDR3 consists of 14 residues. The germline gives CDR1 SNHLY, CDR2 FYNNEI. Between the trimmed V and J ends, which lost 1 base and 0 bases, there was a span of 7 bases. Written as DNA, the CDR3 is TGTGCCAGCAGTGAAGTTAGCGTCTCCTACGAGCAGTACTTC. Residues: CASSEVSVSYEQYF.

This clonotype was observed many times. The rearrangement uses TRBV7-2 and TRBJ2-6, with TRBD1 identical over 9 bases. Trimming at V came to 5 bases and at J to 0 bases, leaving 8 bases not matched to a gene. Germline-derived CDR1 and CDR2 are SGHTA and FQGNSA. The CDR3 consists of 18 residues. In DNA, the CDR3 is TGTGCCAGCAGCCAACGTCTACAGGGGGCCTCTGGGGCCAACGTCCTGACTTTC. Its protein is CASSQRLQGASGANVLTF.

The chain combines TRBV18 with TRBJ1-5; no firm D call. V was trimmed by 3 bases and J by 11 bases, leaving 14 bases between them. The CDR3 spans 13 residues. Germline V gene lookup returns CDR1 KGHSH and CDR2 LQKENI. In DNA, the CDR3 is TGTGCCAGCTCACCGTCAGCAAGGGTGGCCCAGCATTTT. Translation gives CASSPSARVAQHF.

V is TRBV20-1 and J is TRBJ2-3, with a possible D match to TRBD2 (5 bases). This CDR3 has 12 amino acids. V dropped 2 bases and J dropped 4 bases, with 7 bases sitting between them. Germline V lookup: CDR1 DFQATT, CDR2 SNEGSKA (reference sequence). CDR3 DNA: TGCAGTGCTAGACTAGCATCAGATACGCAGTATTTT. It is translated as CSARLASDTQYF.

In DNA form, the CDR3 reads TGTGCCAGCAGCTTAATTGCATCAGAGCCGCGGAACACTGAAGCTTTCTTT. Encoded protein: CASSLIASEPRNTEAFF. The chain is built from TRBV7-9 and TRBJ1-1; D uncertain. The length of the CDR3 is 17 residues. CDR1 is SEHNR, CDR2 FQNEAQ, per germline (reference sequence). V dropped 2 bases and J dropped 1 base, with 17 bases sitting between them.